This entry describes one T cell receptor beta chain. Its antigen is still unknown. This sample is drawn from a study of tumor and adjacent non-tumor tissue in lung cancer. Study overall: The patients, around 10 men and roughly 5 women, were roughly 31 to 80 with stage I to III disease. Samples averaged about 4.2 million productive TCRbeta reads each.

The CDR3 extends over 14 amino acids. Germline CDR1 SGHTA, CDR2 FQGNSA. V was shortened by 1 base and J by 5 bases, with 6 bases between the two germline ends. Regarding the study as a whole: In normal lung, the top 100 clones were significantly more dominant than in tumor. Tumor tissue had significantly higher TCR diversity than normal lung.

This sample's RNA came from whole unsorted tissue. The library came from three nested PCR rounds adapted from ARM-PCR protocols. TCRdb passed the multiplex PCR reads through MiXCR, listing each CDR3 protein once. Counted here are just over 200,000 distinct CDR3 sequences, approximately 74% occurring once; the ten biggest clones make up around 25%. Input material: lung tumor tissue. The rearrangement joins TRBV7-2 to TRBJ1-6; D remains unclear. This TCR came from a man aged 55 to 70 with non-small cell lung cancer. CDR3 region: CASSLEANNSPLHF. In DNA, the CDR3 is TGTGCCAGCAGCTTAGAGGCCAATAATTCACCCCTCCACTTT.